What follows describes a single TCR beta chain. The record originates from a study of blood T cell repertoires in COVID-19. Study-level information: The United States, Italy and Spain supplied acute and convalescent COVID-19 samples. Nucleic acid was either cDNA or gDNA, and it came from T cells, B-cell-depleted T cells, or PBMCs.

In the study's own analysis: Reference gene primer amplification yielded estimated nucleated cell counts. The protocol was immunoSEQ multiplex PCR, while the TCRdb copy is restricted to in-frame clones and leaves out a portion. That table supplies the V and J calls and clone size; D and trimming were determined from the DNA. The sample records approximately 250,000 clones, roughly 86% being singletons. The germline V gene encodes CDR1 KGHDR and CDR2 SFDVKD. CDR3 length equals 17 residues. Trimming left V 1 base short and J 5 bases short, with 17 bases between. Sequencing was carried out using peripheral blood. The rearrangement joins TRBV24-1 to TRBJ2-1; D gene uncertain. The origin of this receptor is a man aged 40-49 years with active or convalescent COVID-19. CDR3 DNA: TGTGCCACCAGTGATTTTGAGGTGTCTCCTGAAAACAATGAGCAGTTCTTC. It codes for CATSDFEVSPENNEQFF.